This is a list of T cell receptor beta chains from one sample in a study of OX40 agonist ivuxolimab in advanced cancers. TCRdb keeps only in-frame clones here, not all; method: immunoSEQ multiplex PCR. This table holds 98,000 or so clones, roughly 90% found once. The material was CD4+ or CD8+ T cells sorted from blood, obtained in a trial of the OX40 agonist ivuxolimab. The source is an adult with an advanced solid tumor such as melanoma, head and neck, liver or kidney cancer. Each CDR3 is given with its conserved first and last residue. Each record gives: V gene, clone size, D gene, J gene, CDR3 DNA, CDR3 protein. D genes are given only for firm matches. Expanded clones are given a class, and other clones once, few, many or no size at all.

v_call: TRBV20-1; clone_size: NA; d_call: NA; j_call: TRBJ2-5; cdr3_nt: TGCAGTGCTATCGAGGGGACCCAGTACTTC; cdr3_aa: CSAIEGTQYF
v_call: TRBV7-3; clone_size: NA; d_call: NA; j_call: TRBJ2-7; cdr3_nt: TGTGCCAGCAGCTTAGATCCACAATACGAGCAGTACTTC; cdr3_aa: CASSLDPQYEQYF
v_call: TRBV18; clone_size: NA; d_call: NA; j_call: TRBJ1-2; cdr3_nt: TGTGCCAGCTCACAGGGCCAGGGAGCTGGCTACACCTTC; cdr3_aa: CASSQGQGAGYTF
v_call: TRBV18; clone_size: NA; d_call: TRBD2; j_call: TRBJ2-7; cdr3_nt: TGTGCCAGCTCACCAAGGGGCGGGGGGGCCTCCTACGAGCAGTACTTC; cdr3_aa: CASSPRGGGASYEQYF
v_call: TRBV19; clone_size: NA; d_call: NA; j_call: TRBJ2-5; cdr3_nt: TGTGCCAGTAGAGACCGGGAGACCCAGTACTTC; cdr3_aa: CASRDRETQYF
v_call: TRBV7-9; clone_size: NA; d_call: NA; j_call: TRBJ2-4; cdr3_nt: TGTGCCAGCGGTGAAGTGACGATAGCCAAAAACATTCAGTACTTC; cdr3_aa: CASGEVTIAKNIQYF
v_call: TRBV5-4; clone_size: NA; d_call: TRBD2; j_call: TRBJ2-1; cdr3_nt: TGTGCCAGCAGCCTAGGACTAGCGGGGGCATTCAATGAGCAGTTCTTC; cdr3_aa: CASSLGLAGAFNEQFF
v_call: TRBV15; clone_size: NA; d_call: NA; j_call: TRBJ1-1; cdr3_nt: TGTGCCACCAGCAGAGATAGGGGAAACACTGAAGCTTTCTTT; cdr3_aa: CATSRDRGNTEAFF
v_call: TRBV6-5; clone_size: NA; d_call: NA; j_call: TRBJ2-1; cdr3_nt: TGTGCCAGCAGCCCGTGGGGGGTGATCGATGAGCAGTTCTTC; cdr3_aa: CASSPWGVIDEQFF
v_call: TRBV19; clone_size: few; d_call: TRBD1; j_call: TRBJ1-6; cdr3_nt: TGTGCCAGCCAATACAGGGGAGATAATTCACCCCTCCACTTT; cdr3_aa: CASQYRGDNSPLHF
v_call: TRBV19; clone_size: once; d_call: NA; j_call: TRBJ1-2; cdr3_nt: TGTGCCAGTAGTACCCAGGGGACCTATGGCTACACCTTC; cdr3_aa: CASSTQGTYGYTF
v_call: TRBV11-3; clone_size: NA; d_call: NA; j_call: TRBJ1-2; cdr3_nt: TGTGCCAGCAGCACGGACAGATACTATGGCTACACCTTC; cdr3_aa: CASSTDRYYGYTF
v_call: TRBV11-2; clone_size: NA; d_call: NA; j_call: TRBJ1-4; cdr3_nt: TGTGCCAGCAGACCTATAGGGGTCGAAAAACTGTTTTTT; cdr3_aa: CASRPIGVEKLFF
v_call: TRBV5-5; clone_size: NA; d_call: NA; j_call: TRBJ1-5; cdr3_nt: TGTGCCAGCAGCCTGACAGAAAATAGCAATCAGCCCCAGCATTTT; cdr3_aa: CASSLTENSNQPQHF
v_call: TRBV6-1; clone_size: NA; d_call: NA; j_call: TRBJ2-1; cdr3_nt: TGTGCCAGCAGTGTTCCGCGAGGGGGATCCTACAATGAGCAGTTCTTC; cdr3_aa: CASSVPRGGSYNEQFF
v_call: TRBV6-5; clone_size: NA; d_call: NA; j_call: TRBJ1-2; cdr3_nt: TGTGCCAGCAGTTACTCGATGTTTGGGGGTCCGGATGGCTACACCTTC; cdr3_aa: CASSYSMFGGPDGYTF
v_call: TRBV20-1; clone_size: once; d_call: NA; j_call: TRBJ2-1; cdr3_nt: TGCAGTGCCCCAGGGGTAAATGAGCAGTTCTTC; cdr3_aa: CSAPGVNEQFF
v_call: TRBV18; clone_size: NA; d_call: NA; j_call: TRBJ1-2; cdr3_nt: TGTGCCAGCTCGCCGACAGCCGCCTCCTACTATGGCTACACCTTC; cdr3_aa: CASSPTAASYYGYTF
v_call: TRBV2; clone_size: NA; d_call: TRBD2; j_call: TRBJ2-5; cdr3_nt: TGTGCCAGCACGGGACTAGCGGAAGAGACCCAGTACTTC; cdr3_aa: CASTGLAEETQYF
v_call: TRBV29-1; clone_size: NA; d_call: NA; j_call: TRBJ2-2; cdr3_nt: TGCAGCGTCCTCCTCTCCTTGACCGGGGAGCTGTTTTTT; cdr3_aa: CSVLLSLTGELFF
v_call: TRBV6-6; clone_size: NA; d_call: TRBD1; j_call: TRBJ2-7; cdr3_nt: TGTGCCAGCAGGCACGGACAGGGACCCGGCGAGCAGTACTTC; cdr3_aa: CASRHGQGPGEQYF
v_call: TRBV6-6; clone_size: NA; d_call: NA; j_call: TRBJ2-3; cdr3_nt: TGTGCCAGCAATAAGGGGGCGGGGGATACGCAGTATTTT; cdr3_aa: CASNKGAGDTQYF
v_call: TRBV6-5; clone_size: NA; d_call: NA; j_call: TRBJ2-5; cdr3_nt: TGTGCCAGCAGTCTCCGGGGACTGGAGACCCAGTACTTC; cdr3_aa: CASSLRGLETQYF
v_call: TRBV19; clone_size: NA; d_call: NA; j_call: TRBJ1-1; cdr3_nt: TGTGCCAGTAGTGAAACCGGGACAACGAACACTGAAGCTTTCTTT; cdr3_aa: CASSETGTTNTEAFF
v_call: TRBV7-2; clone_size: NA; d_call: NA; j_call: TRBJ2-7; cdr3_nt: TGTGCCAGCAGCCGGGGTTCCTACGAGCAGTACTTC; cdr3_aa: CASSRGSYEQYF
v_call: TRBV5-8; clone_size: NA; d_call: NA; j_call: TRBJ1-1; cdr3_nt: TGTGCCAGCAGCCCTACAGGGAACACTGAAGCTTTCTTT; cdr3_aa: CASSPTGNTEAFF
v_call: TRBV6-4; clone_size: NA; d_call: NA; j_call: TRBJ2-3; cdr3_nt: TGTGCCAGCAGTGTATCATTAGCGAAAGGGAGCACAGATACGCAGTATTTT; cdr3_aa: CASSVSLAKGSTDTQYF
v_call: TRBV7-2; clone_size: NA; d_call: NA; j_call: TRBJ1-5; cdr3_nt: TGTGCCAGCAGCTCATACGGAGGACCTCCCCAGCATTTT; cdr3_aa: CASSSYGGPPQHF
v_call: TRBV11-2; clone_size: NA; d_call: TRBD2; j_call: TRBJ2-1; cdr3_nt: TGTGCCAGCAGCTTTCGACTAGCGGGAACCTACAATGAGCAGTTCTTC; cdr3_aa: CASSFRLAGTYNEQFF
v_call: TRBV5-4; clone_size: NA; d_call: NA; j_call: TRBJ2-1; cdr3_nt: TGTGCCAGCAGCTTGGAGTCACAGAACAATGAGCAGTTCTTC; cdr3_aa: CASSLESQNNEQFF
v_call: TRBV7-9; clone_size: once; d_call: NA; j_call: TRBJ1-1; cdr3_nt: TGTGCCAGCAGCTTAGCGCTAGGGGTTGAAGCTTTCTTT; cdr3_aa: CASSLALGVEAFF
v_call: TRBV28; clone_size: NA; d_call: NA; j_call: TRBJ2-6; cdr3_nt: TGTGCCAGCAGCACCCCGGGCCCCGGGGCCAACGTCCTGACTTTC; cdr3_aa: CASSTPGPGANVLTF
v_call: TRBV28; clone_size: NA; d_call: TRBD2; j_call: TRBJ2-7; cdr3_nt: TGTGCCAGCCTAGAAAGCGGGAGGGATACAGGCGAGCAGTACTTC; cdr3_aa: CASLESGRDTGEQYF
v_call: TRBV19; clone_size: NA; d_call: TRBD2; j_call: TRBJ2-1; cdr3_nt: TGTGCCAGTAGTACCTGGACTAGCGGGCGTGACAATGAGCAGTTCTTC; cdr3_aa: CASSTWTSGRDNEQFF
v_call: TRBV6-1; clone_size: NA; d_call: TRBD1; j_call: TRBJ2-7; cdr3_nt: TGTGCCAGCAGCGCAAACAGGGGCGGGGAGCAGTACTTC; cdr3_aa: CASSANRGGEQYF
v_call: TRBV7-9; clone_size: NA; d_call: TRBD2; j_call: TRBJ2-7; cdr3_nt: TGTGCCAGCAGCTTCCGCGGGGGGCCCTACGAGCAGTACTTC; cdr3_aa: CASSFRGGPYEQYF
v_call: TRBV5-8; clone_size: NA; d_call: NA; j_call: TRBJ2-7; cdr3_nt: TGTGCCAGCAGCTTGACAGGGCCCTACGAGCAGTACTTC; cdr3_aa: CASSLTGPYEQYF
v_call: TRBV9; clone_size: NA; d_call: TRBD1; j_call: TRBJ2-7; cdr3_nt: TGTGCCAGCAGCCTAGTTGACAGGGGAGGAGGCGAGCAGTACTTC; cdr3_aa: CASSLVDRGGGEQYF